These 17 T cell receptor beta chains share one sample of origin, sequenced in a study of blood T cell repertoires in COVID-19. Sequenced by immunoSEQ multiplex PCR; TCRdb stores in-frame clones only, minus some. This sample has around 70,000 clones, with 85% to 95% found just once. Sequencing was performed on peripheral blood. The receptors shown here come from a woman aged 55-75 years with active COVID-19.

This chain links TRBV5-1 with TRBJ2-2, with D unclear. Germline lookup yields CDR1 SGHRS and CDR2 YFSETQ. There are 14 residues in the CDR3. V shed 0 bases and J shed 4 bases, with 7 bases lying between them. The CDR3 loop is CASSLGAPTGELFF. The DNA for the CDR3 is TGCGCCAGCAGCTTGGGGGCACCCACCGGGGAGCTGTTTTTT.

V is TRBV5-1 and J is TRBJ1-2; D remains ambiguous. CDR1 SGHRS and CDR2 YFSETQ come from the germline V gene. V dropped 4 bases and J dropped 2 bases, with 12 bases sitting between them. The CDR3 has 14 amino acids. CDR3 sequence (DNA): TGCGCCAGCAGCACTATGACGGGGAACTATGGCTACACCTTC. This codes for CASSTMTGNYGYTF.

This clone was detected only once. This sequence joins TRBV25-1 and TRBJ2-5, with 11 bases aligning to TRBD2. The J segment lost 2 bases and the V segment lost 2 bases, leaving 7 bases of the junction unmatched. The V gene's germline CDR1 is MGHDK and CDR2 SYGVNS. The CDR3 has 17 amino acids. The CDR3 protein is CASSELWTSGPQETQYF. Written as DNA, the CDR3 is TGTGCCAGCAGTGAACTCTGGACTAGCGGGCCGCAAGAGACCCAGTACTTC.

The chain recombines TRBV5-1 with TRBJ2-1; 11 bases align to TRBD2. V was pared by 5 bases and J by 5 bases, with 9 bases of the junction left unmatched. The CDR3 extends over 16 amino acids. The germline gives CDR1 SGHRS, CDR2 YFSETQ. CDR3 protein: CASRQVAGGTHNEQFF. In DNA form, the CDR3 reads TGCGCCAGCAGACAAGTAGCGGGAGGGACCCACAATGAGCAGTTCTTC.

The chain carries TRBV5-6 and TRBJ2-1; no clear D. CDR3 size: 16 residues. The ends were cut back, 4 bases at V and 0 bases at J, with 14 bases in the middle. CDR1 is SGHDT, CDR2 YYEEEE, per germline. The CDR3 spells CASSTQPFSSYNEQFF. The CDR3 DNA reads TGTGCCAGCAGCACACAGCCCTTCAGCTCCTACAATGAGCAGTTCTTC. The whole variable domain, filled in from reference TRBV5-6 and TRBJ2-1, reads DAGVTQSPTHLIKTRGQQVTLRCSPKSGHDTVSWYQQALGQGPQFIFQYYEEEERQRGNFPDRFSGHQFPNYSSELNVNALLLGDSALYLCASSTQPFSSYNEQFFGPGTRLTVL.

There are many counts of this clone. The J gene is TRBJ2-5, the V gene TRBV5-1; D is possibly TRBD2 (5 bases). Germline lookup yields CDR1 SGHRS and CDR2 YFSETQ. The CDR3 consists of 15 residues. V gave up 2 bases and J gave up 2 bases, with 13 bases separating them. The CDR3, as DNA: TGCGCCAGCAGCTTCGGCCCCGGGATTCAAGAGACCCAGTACTTC. It codes for CASSFGPGIQETQYF.

This rearrangement joins TRBV11-2 to TRBJ1-6; unclear D gene. CDR1 is SGHAT and CDR2 is FQNNGV in the germline V gene. The length of the CDR3 is 13 residues. V was pared by 8 bases and J by 8 bases, with 13 bases between. CDR3 region: CASRHHRDSPLHF. The CDR3 bases are TGTGCCAGCCGCCACCACCGGGATTCACCCCTCCACTTT.

In DNA form, the CDR3 reads TGTGCCAGCAGCTTCGACAGGGGAGCCACTGAAGCTTTCTTT. This sequence encodes CASSFDRGATEAFF. This chain joins TRBV7-9 and TRBJ1-1; TRBD1 matches at 8 bases. CDR3 length: 14 residues. In germline, CDR1 is SEHNR, CDR2 FQNEAQ (reference sequence). V shed 3 bases and J 4 bases; nucleotides not matched to a gene: 4.

Worth noting for this clone: One end of the junction fails to match germline, which may point to a read error. The rearrangement uses TRBV7-8 and TRBJ2-2; TRBD2 aligns across 10 bases. Germline V gene sequence: CDR1 SGHVS, CDR2 FQNEAQ. CDR3 length: 15 amino acids. CDR3 nucleotides: TGTGCCAGCAGCCTAGCGGGAGATGTTACCGGGGAGCTGTTTTTT. It is translated as CASSLAGDVTGELFF.

Only one count was recorded for this clone. The chain employs TRBV19 and TRBJ1-4, with D perhaps TRBD1 (5 bases). Trimming took off 0 bases at V and 11 bases at J, with 13 bases between the two ends. The germline CDR1 and CDR2 sequences are LNHDA and SQIVND (reference sequence). The CDR3 sequence is 14 residues long. The CDR3 reads CASSIDGKGQKLFF. DNA for the CDR3: TGTGCCAGTAGTATAGATGGCAAGGGGCAGAAACTGTTTTTT.

The chain couples TRBV15 to TRBJ2-2; TRBD1 is a possible D gene (6 bases). CDR3 size: 17 residues. From germline, CDR1 is LNHNV and CDR2 YYDKDF (reference sequence). Trimming took off 3 bases at V and 0 bases at J, with 14 bases between the two ends. The DNA for the CDR3 is TGTGCCACCAGCAGGCCCGGGGACACTGCGAACACCGGGGAGCTGTTTTTT. This encodes CATSRPGDTANTGELFF.

The V call is TRBV5-1, the J call TRBJ1-2; maybe TRBD1 (5 bases). In germline, CDR1 is SGHRS, CDR2 YFSETQ. The CDR3 runs to 13 residues. With 4 bases removed from V and 2 bases from J, the gap between germline ends came to 9 bases. CDR3 nucleotides: TGCGCCAGCAGCCTGACAGAAAACTATGGCTACACCTTC. Its translation: CASSLTENYGYTF. The complete variable domain, with remaining parts taken from reference TRBV5-1 and TRBJ1-2, reads KAGVTQTPRYLIKTRGQQVTLSCSPISGHRSVSWYQQTPGQGLQFLFEYFSETQRNKGNFPGRFSGRQFSNSRSEMNVSTLELGDSALYLCASSLTENYGYTFGSGTRLTVV.

The chain joins TRBV28 to TRBJ1-2; perhaps TRBD1 as D (6 bases). Germline lookup yields CDR1 MDHEN and CDR2 SYDVKM. This CDR3 is built from 11 residues. Trimming removed 6 bases from V and 8 bases from J, with 10 bases in between. The CDR3 loop reads CASRSQGGYTF. In DNA form, the CDR3 reads TGTGCCAGCAGATCGCAGGGGGGCTACACCTTC.

The rearrangement uses TRBV5-1 and TRBJ1-1, with 12 bases matching TRBD1. The CDR3 length is 16 residues. The V gene end was trimmed by 4 bases and the J gene end by 4 bases; junction bases not matched to a gene: 8. Germline-derived CDR1 and CDR2 are SGHRS and YFSETQ. CDR3 sequence (DNA): TGCGCCAGCAGCGAACCGGGACAGGGGGCTGGCACTGAAGCTTTCTTT. Amino acids: CASSEPGQGAGTEAFF.

This clone was seen once. This chain links TRBV5-4 with TRBJ2-1, with TRBD2 matching over 15 bases. CDR1 is SGHNT, CDR2 YYREEE, per germline (reference sequence). The CDR3 loop spans 19 amino acids. The V and J ends lost 2 bases and 0 bases, in that order; junction bases with no gene match: 6. The CDR3: CASSFAKGLAGGSYNEQFF. The CDR3 nucleotides read TGTGCCAGCAGCTTTGCGAAGGGACTAGCGGGAGGCTCCTACAATGAGCAGTTCTTC.

CDR3 residues: CASSWDSVDTQYF. The CDR3 DNA reads TGTGCCAGCAGCTGGGACAGTGTCGATACGCAGTATTTT. The chain employs TRBV7-9 and TRBJ2-3; 7 nucleotides line up with TRBD1. In germline, CDR1 is SEHNR, CDR2 FQNEAQ (reference sequence). This CDR3 has 13 residues. The V gene end was trimmed by 4 bases and the J gene end by 6 bases; junction bases not matched to a gene: 4.

This chain connects TRBV19 to TRBJ2-1; 9 nucleotides match TRBD1. Per the germline V gene, CDR1 is LNHDA and CDR2 is SQIVND (reference sequence). The CDR3 is made up of 13 amino acids. The V and J ends lost 5 bases and 6 bases, in that order; junction bases with no gene match: 2. CDR3 nucleotides: TGTGCCAGTAGTGGGACAGGGTCCAATGAGCAGTTCTTC. As protein: CASSGTGSNEQFF.